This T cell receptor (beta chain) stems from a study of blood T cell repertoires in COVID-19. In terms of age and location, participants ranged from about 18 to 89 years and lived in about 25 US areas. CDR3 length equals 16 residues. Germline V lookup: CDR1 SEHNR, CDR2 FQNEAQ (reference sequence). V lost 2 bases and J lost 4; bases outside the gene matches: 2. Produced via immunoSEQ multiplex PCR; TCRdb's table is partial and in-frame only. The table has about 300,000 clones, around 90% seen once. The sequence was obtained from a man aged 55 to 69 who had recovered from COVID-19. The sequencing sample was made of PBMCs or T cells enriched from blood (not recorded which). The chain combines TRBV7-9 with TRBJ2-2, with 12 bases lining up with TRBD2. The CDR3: CASSLQLAGGTGELFF. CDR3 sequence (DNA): TGTGCCAGCAGCTTACAACTAGCGGGAGGCACCGGGGAGCTGTTTTTT.